The rows below give T cell receptor beta chains drawn from one sample of a study of T cell responses to AZD1222 COVID-19 vaccine. TCRdb's copy holds only in-frame clones and misses some; the assay was immunoSEQ multiplex PCR. The table records 120,000 or so clones, about 85% of them present only once. The specimen was peripheral blood, collected on day 0 of AZD1222 vaccination. Receptor source: an adult in good health. CDR3s include the opening cysteine and the closing phenylalanine or tryptophan. Fields, in order: D gene, clone size, V gene, J gene, CDR3 DNA, CDR3 protein. A D gene is named only where the DNA matches it firmly. Some rows have no size entry. The others give once, few or many, or a class for an expanded clone.

.	.	TRBV7-9	TRBJ1-6	TGTGCCAGCAGCGGCGATTCTTCACCCCTCCACTTT	CASSGDSSPLHF
.	.	TRBV2	TRBJ2-2	TGTGCCAGCAGTGGGGGGTCGAACACCGGGGAGCTGTTTTTT	CASSGGSNTGELFF
.	.	TRBV28	TRBJ1-2	TGTGCCAGCAGTGCGGCGGTCAACTATGGCTACACCTTC	CASSAAVNYGYTF
.	.	TRBV10-3	TRBJ2-1	TGTGCCATCAGTGGCCACAATGAGCAGTTCTTC	CAISGHNEQFF
.	.	TRBV7-7	TRBJ2-5	TGTGCTAGCAGCCCCGGCCGCCAAGAGACCCAGTACTTC	CASSPGRQETQYF
TRBD2	few	TRBV4-2	TRBJ2-2	TGTGCCAGCAGCCAAGCTCCGGGGGGTGGCACCGGGGAGCTGTTTTTT	CASSQAPGGGTGELFF
.	.	TRBV4-1	TRBJ2-3	TGCGCCAGCAGCCAAGGTATAGCTAGCTCCGGCACAGATACGCAGTATTTT	CASSQGIASSGTDTQYF
.	.	TRBV7-2	TRBJ1-1	TGTGCCAGCAGCCCTCATGACAGAAACACTGAAGCTTTCTTT	CASSPHDRNTEAFF
TRBD2	few	TRBV25-1	TRBJ2-5	TGTGCCAGCAGTGACCGCGGGGGGGTTAAAGAGACCCAGTACTTC	CASSDRGGVKETQYF
TRBD2	.	TRBV10-1	TRBJ2-3	TGCGCCAGCAGTGAGGCTGGGGCAGCGGGAGGCACAGATACGCAGTATTTT	CASSEAGAAGGTDTQYF
TRBD1	few	TRBV18	TRBJ2-1	TGTGCCAGCTCACCTCCCGGGACAGGGTACAATGAGCAGTTCTTC	CASSPPGTGYNEQFF
.	.	TRBV5-4	TRBJ1-3	TGTGCCAGCAGCTTAAATCCGGGAAAATCTGGAAACACCATATATTTT	CASSLNPGKSGNTIYF
.	.	TRBV4-1	TRBJ1-4	TGCGCCAGCAGCCAGACCGGGAGATCTAGTGAAAAACTGTTTTTT	CASSQTGRSSEKLFF
.	.	TRBV5-8	TRBJ1-2	TGTGCCAGCAACCTCCAACAGGGATTTGGAAATGGCTACACCTTC	CASNLQQGFGNGYTF
.	.	TRBV2	TRBJ2-3	TGTGCCAGTCAGACAGTCACAGATACGCAGTATTTT	CASQTVTDTQYF
TRBD2	.	TRBV4-2	TRBJ2-7	TGTGCCAGCAGCCAAGCCGGACTAGCGGGGAGCCTCTCCTACGAGCAGTACTTC	CASSQAGLAGSLSYEQYF
.	.	TRBV19	TRBJ2-2	TGTGCCAGTAGTATAGTTCCGGGAGCGAACACCGGGGAGCTGTTTTTT	CASSIVPGANTGELFF
.	.	TRBV28	TRBJ1-1	TGTGCCAGCAGTATGGGGATCCGCACTGAAGCTTTCTTT	CASSMGIRTEAFF
TRBD2	once	TRBV5-1	TRBJ2-1	TGCGCCAGCAGCTTCAGGCTAGCGGGGCGGGGGCTCAATGAGCAGTTCTTC	CASSFRLAGRGLNEQFF
.	.	TRBV7-9	TRBJ1-1	TGTGCCAGCAGCGCTAATAGGGGGGCGACTGAAGCTTTCTTT	CASSANRGATEAFF
.	.	TRBV24-1	TRBJ2-3	TGTGCCACCAGTGCCGCCGATACGCAGTATTTT	CATSAADTQYF
.	.	TRBV19	TRBJ1-5	TGTGCCAGTAGTATGTCGGGGGGCGGTCAGCCCCAGCATTTT	CASSMSGGGQPQHF
.	few	TRBV6-2/TRBV6-3	TRBJ1-5	TGTGCCAGCAGCTCGATGGGCGGTGGCAATCAGCCCCAGCATTTT	CASSSMGGGNQPQHF
TRBD1	once	TRBV5-5	TRBJ1-6	TGTGCCAGCAGCCGGGACAGGGTGGGAAATTCACCCCTCCACTTT	CASSRDRVGNSPLHF
TRBD1	once	TRBV15	TRBJ2-3	TGTGCCACCAGCAGATCGACAGGGTCTGATACGCAGTATTTT	CATSRSTGSDTQYF
.	.	TRBV7-9	TRBJ1-2	TGTGCCAGCAGCTTTCCCATAGGGGGGCTCGAGGATGGCTACACCTTC	CASSFPIGGLEDGYTF
TRBD1	once	TRBV3-1/TRBV3-2	TRBJ1-1	TGTGCCAGCAGCCCTGGGACAGGGATGAACACTGAAGCTTTCTTT	CASSPGTGMNTEAFF
.	once	TRBV19	TRBJ1-5	TGTGCCAGTAGTCCCTTCGACAGCTACAATCAGCCCCAGCATTTT	CASSPFDSYNQPQHF
TRBD1	.	TRBV19	TRBJ1-4	TGTGCCAGTACCCTGACAGGGGGAGAAGAAAAACTGTTTTTT	CASTLTGGEEKLFF
.	.	TRBV10-3	TRBJ2-1	TGTGCCATCAGTGAGAGGGGGGACGATGAGCAGTTCTTC	CAISERGDDEQFF
.	.	TRBV2	TRBJ1-4	TGTGCCAGCAGAGAAGGACAGACCAATGAAAAACTGTTTTTT	CASREGQTNEKLFF
.	once	TRBV4-2	TRBJ1-2	TGTGCCAGCAGCCCCCGTAAAGGGGGCTATGGCTACACCTTC	CASSPRKGGYGYTF
TRBD1	.	TRBV19	TRBJ1-4	TGTGCCAGTAGTGCCACAGGGGCCGCAACTAATGAAAAACTGTTTTTT	CASSATGAATNEKLFF
.	.	TRBV28	TRBJ1-5	TGTGCCAGCAGCTCGTCGCGGAATGGCAATCAGCCCCAGCATTTT	CASSSSRNGNQPQHF
.	.	TRBV3-1/TRBV3-2	TRBJ2-7	TGTGCCAGCAGCCAAGATCTAGTTGGGGGAACTGAGCAGTACTTC	CASSQDLVGGTEQYF
.	once	TRBV11-2	TRBJ1-4	TGTGCCAGCAGCCGAACCCTCTTGGCGGCTAATGAAAAACTGTTTTTT	CASSRTLLAANEKLFF
.	.	TRBV6-4	TRBJ1-1	TGTGCCAGCAGTGACGAGACGGGGGGGAACACTGAAGCTTTCTTT	CASSDETGGNTEAFF
TRBD2	.	TRBV5-1	TRBJ2-1	TGCGCCAGCAACCCCCTAGCGGACGACAATGAGCAGTTCTTC	CASNPLADDNEQFF
TRBD1	few	TRBV19	TRBJ1-2	TGTGCCAGTACCGCGACAGGGGGCTACGCCTCGGATAGCTATGGCTACACCTTC	CASTATGGYASDSYGYTF
TRBD2	.	TRBV11-2	TRBJ2-7	TGTGCCAGCAGCGCGGGACTAGCGGGAGTCTACGAGCAGTACTTC	CASSAGLAGVYEQYF
.	.	TRBV4-1	TRBJ1-4	TGCGCCAGCAGCCATCCCCGGACCCAACCAGGAGAAAAACTGTTTTTT	CASSHPRTQPGEKLFF
TRBD2	few	TRBV7-2	TRBJ2-1	TGTGCCAGCAGCTCCTCGGGGGGGCTCTACAATGAGCAGTTCTTC	CASSSSGGLYNEQFF
TRBD1	few	TRBV11-3	TRBJ2-1	TGTGCCAGCAGCCCGAGACAGGGAAAATACAATGAGCAGTTCTTC	CASSPRQGKYNEQFF
TRBD1	.	TRBV19	TRBJ1-2	TGTGCCAGTACCCCAGGGGGACAAACAGAGGGCTACACCTTC	CASTPGGQTEGYTF
.	once	TRBV4-1	TRBJ2-1	TGCGCCAGCAGAGAATTTAGCGGCCCGTACAATGAGCAGTTCTTC	CASREFSGPYNEQFF
TRBD1	.	TRBV19	TRBJ1-1	TGTGCCAGTAGTGTGACAGGGGCGGCGGCCACTGAAGCTTTCTTT	CASSVTGAAATEAFF
.	.	TRBV7-9	TRBJ2-1	TGTGCCAGCAGCCGAACGGGGGGGACAGGGTCCTACAATGAGCAGTTCTTC	CASSRTGGTGSYNEQFF
TRBD1	.	TRBV27	TRBJ2-7	TGTGCCACCCGGAGGGGACAGGGCTACGAGCAGTACTTC	CATRRGQGYEQYF
.	.	TRBV28	TRBJ2-3	TGTGCCAGCAGTTTTGGGGCCAGGGTCATCGGGAATACGCAGTATTTT	CASSFGARVIGNTQYF
.	.	TRBV27	TRBJ1-6	TGTGCCATCTCGCCCGTGAGTTCACCCCTCCACTTT	CAISPVSSPLHF
.	.	TRBV30	TRBJ2-7	TGTGCCTGTGGGGGGGCCGACTACGAGCAGTACTTC	CACGGADYEQYF
.	.	TRBV7-8	TRBJ1-2	TGTGCCAGCAGCTTAGGCCTGGCGGGCAGGGCTGGCTACACCTTC	CASSLGLAGRAGYTF